These 19 T cell receptor beta chains came from one sample sequenced in a study of control samples from healthy donors and cancer patients. TCRdb's copy holds only in-frame clones and misses some; the assay was immunoSEQ multiplex PCR. The data contain roughly 80,000 clones, 70% to 90% of them singletons. The specimen was blood. The receptors originated from a woman between 50 and 59 years old in good health.

The rearrangement links TRBV29-1 to TRBJ2-7; D is possibly TRBD2 (5 bases). Germline CDR1 SQVTM, CDR2 ANQGSEA. The CDR3 contains 10 residues. In nucleotides, the CDR3 is TGCAGAGCCGGGACCTACGAGCAGTACTTC. It encodes CRAGTYEQYF.

The V gene is TRBV5-6, the J gene TRBJ2-7, with TRBD1 matching 10 bases. After removal of 4 bases from V and 3 bases from J, the junction contained 4 bases not matched to a gene. Germline V gives CDR1 SGHDT, CDR2 YYEEEE. This CDR3 is 14 amino acids long. The CDR3 protein is CASSPGQGFYEQYF. The CDR3 DNA sequence: TGTGCCAGCAGCCCGGGACAGGGGTTCTACGAGCAGTACTTC.

The V and J genes are TRBV7-2 and TRBJ1-2; D ambiguous. From germline, CDR1 is SGHTA and CDR2 FQGNSA. V was shortened by 5 bases and J by 0 bases, with 16 bases between the two germline ends. The CDR3 has 16 residues. Here the CDR3 DNA reads TGTGCCAGCAGCCCGATGAGTGGAGGGTCTAACTATGGCTACACCTTC. It codes for CASSPMSGGSNYGYTF.

This clone was counted a few times. V usage is TRBV19 and J usage is TRBJ2-1; D is possibly TRBD2 (6 bases). Germline V gene data show CDR1 as LNHDA and CDR2 as SQIVND (reference sequence). Trimming left V 7 bases short and J 0 bases short, with 10 bases between. The CDR3 covers 14 residues. CDR3 DNA sequence: TGTGCCAGTATCGGGGGAAACTCCTACAATGAGCAGTTCTTC. Encoded protein: CASIGGNSYNEQFF.

The chain employs TRBV5-1 and TRBJ2-7; unclear D gene. Germline assignment: CDR1 SGHRS and CDR2 YFSETQ. The CDR3 extends over 13 amino acids. Between the trimmed V and J ends, which lost 1 base and 0 bases, there was a span of 5 bases. CDR3 amino acids: CASSLRPSYEQYF. DNA for the CDR3: TGCGCCAGCAGCTTGAGGCCCTCCTACGAGCAGTACTTC.

This rearrangement joins TRBV5-1 to TRBJ2-3; D call uncertain. The germline CDR1 and CDR2 sequences are SGHRS and YFSETQ. V was shortened by 0 bases and J by 0 bases, with 11 bases between the two germline ends. The CDR3 is made up of 16 amino acids. CDR3 residues: CASSLVAVSSTDTQYF. CDR3 DNA sequence: TGCGCCAGCAGCTTGGTTGCGGTCTCTAGCACAGATACGCAGTATTTT.

V gene TRBV5-1 combines with J gene TRBJ2-1; D is uncertain. V was clipped by 3 bases and J by 5 bases, with 3 bases between them. Germline assignment: CDR1 SGHRS and CDR2 YFSETQ. The CDR3 runs 11 residues. DNA of the CDR3: TGCGCCAGCAGCTGGGACAATGAGCAGTTCTTC. It is translated as CASSWDNEQFF.

The gene calls are TRBV2 and TRBJ1-6; D ambiguous. Germline CDR1 reads SNHLY; CDR2 reads FYNNEI. V was trimmed by 3 bases and J by 7 bases, leaving 7 bases between them. The CDR3 length is 13 residues. CDR3 residues: CASSEERNSPLHF. CDR3 in DNA: TGTGCCAGCAGTGAGGAAAGAAATTCACCCCTCCACTTT.

This chain joins TRBV9 and TRBJ2-2; D might be TRBD1 (5 bases). The germline CDR1 and CDR2 sequences are SGDLS and YYNGEE. The V end lost 2 bases, the J end lost 4 bases, and 12 bases lay between the germline ends. The CDR3 extends over 15 amino acids. The CDR3 is CASSVSDSITGELFF. In DNA form, the CDR3 reads TGTGCCAGCAGCGTTTCCGACAGTATCACCGGGGAGCTGTTTTTT. Complete variable domain (other parts from reference TRBV9 and TRBJ2-2): DSGVTQTPKHLITATGQRVTLRCSPRSGDLSVYWYQQSLDQGLQFLIQYYNGEERAKGNILERFSAQQFPDLHSELNLSSLELGDSALYFCASSVSDSITGELFFGEGSRLTVL.

The rearrangement uses TRBV10-2 and TRBJ1-5; no firm D call. Germline V gene sequence: CDR1 WSHSY, CDR2 SAAADI. The length of the CDR3 is 15 residues. The V and J ends lost 3 bases and 7 bases respectively, with 16 bases between them. In DNA form, the CDR3 reads TGCGCCAGCAGTGATAGGTCTTGGGAAAGCCAGCCCCAGCATTTT. It translates to CASSDRSWESQPQHF.

The chain recombines TRBV4-1 with TRBJ2-3; 7 bases align to TRBD2. Germline lookup yields CDR1 MGHRA and CDR2 YSYEKL. This CDR3 is 21 amino acids long. J gave up 4 bases and V 0 bases, and 22 bases lay outside the gene matches. DNA of the CDR3: TGCGCCAGCAGCCAAGACGCTAGCCAGGGAGGGTTCTTACCGGACCCAGATACGCAGTATTTT. Translating gives CASSQDASQGGFLPDPDTQYF.

The chain joins TRBV5-1 to TRBJ2-1; TRBD2 aligns across 10 bases. Germline V gene sequence: CDR1 SGHRS, CDR2 YFSETQ. V was pared by 4 bases and J by 1 base, with 2 bases of the junction left unmatched. The CDR3 spans 15 residues. The DNA of the CDR3 is TGCGCCAGCAGCATGACTAGCGGGTCCTACAATGAGCAGTTCTTC. It specifies CASSMTSGSYNEQFF.

The rearrangement uses TRBV6-6 and TRBJ2-2, with D hard to call. There are 11 residues in the CDR3. The V gene's germline CDR1 is MNHNY and CDR2 SVGAGI (reference sequence). V dropped 5 bases and J dropped 9 bases, with 7 bases sitting between them. The CDR3 DNA reads TGTGCCAGCAGTGGGTTAAGGGAGCTGTTTTTT. Amino acid sequence: CASSGLRELFF.

The chain couples TRBV6-4 to TRBJ2-3; 8 nucleotides line up with TRBD1. Germline V lookup: CDR1 MRHNA, CDR2 SNTAGT. J lost 4 bases, V lost 8 bases, and 8 bases had no gene match. The CDR3 sequence is 14 residues long. CDR3 in DNA: TGTGCCAGCGAAGGACAGGGCTTTGCAGATACGCAGTATTTT. Its translation is CASEGQGFADTQYF.

This clone was seen a few times. The chain combines TRBV7-9 with TRBJ1-1; D remains unclear. The CDR3 has 14 amino acids. CDR1 SEHNR and CDR2 FQNEAQ come from the germline V gene (reference sequence). V dropped 1 base and J dropped 4 bases, with 10 bases sitting between them. The CDR3 DNA sequence: TGTGCCAGCAGCTTAGACAACAAGGCCACTGAAGCTTTCTTT. Residues: CASSLDNKATEAFF.

As concerns this clone: Other DNA sequences in this specimen translate into the identical CDR3. The genes are TRBV6-5 and TRBJ2-2; D is unclear. This CDR3 comprises 11 residues. Germline CDR1 reads MNHEY; CDR2 reads SVGAGI. Trimming took 6 bases from V and 3 from J, leaving 2 bases between them. The CDR3 nucleotides are TGTGCCAGCAGATACACCGGGGAGCTGTTTTTT. It encodes CASRYTGELFF.

The CDR3 DNA is TGTGCCTGGAGTATTACAGCGGGTGAAAAACTGTTTTTT. Its protein product is CAWSITAGEKLFF. The rearrangement uses TRBV30 and TRBJ1-4; D gene unclear. The germline gives CDR1 GTSNPN, CDR2 SVGIG (reference sequence). The CDR3 is 13 amino acids. V was clipped by 2 bases and J by 7 bases, with 11 bases between them.

The gene calls are TRBV27 and TRBJ2-3; 16 bases fit TRBD2. The V gene end was trimmed by 6 bases and the J gene end by 0 bases; junction bases not matched to a gene: 9. CDR3 length equals 19 residues. Germline V CDR1 and CDR2: MNHEY, SMNVEV (reference sequence). CDR3 amino acids: CASRPMGLAGGFSTDTQYF. DNA for the CDR3: TGTGCCAGCAGGCCCATGGGACTAGCGGGGGGGTTTAGCACAGATACGCAGTATTTT.

J is TRBJ2-3 and V is TRBV6-5; tentatively, D is TRBD1 or TRBD2 (5 bases each). The length of the CDR3 is 13 residues. V dropped 1 base and J dropped 9 bases, with 11 bases sitting between them. Per the germline V gene, CDR1 is MNHEY and CDR2 is SVGAGI. The CDR3 spells CASSYLGEGTQYF. The CDR3 DNA sequence: TGTGCCAGCAGTTACTTGGGCGAGGGGACGCAGTATTTT.